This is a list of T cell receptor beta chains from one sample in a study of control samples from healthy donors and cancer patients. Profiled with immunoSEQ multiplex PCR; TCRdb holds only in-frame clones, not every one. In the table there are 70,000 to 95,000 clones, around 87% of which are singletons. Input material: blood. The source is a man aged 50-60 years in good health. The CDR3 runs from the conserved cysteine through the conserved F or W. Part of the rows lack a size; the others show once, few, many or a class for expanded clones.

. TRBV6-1 CASSEAPLTGPYGYTF
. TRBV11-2 CASSLEASGWEGYEQYF
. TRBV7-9 CASTAGGYNEQFF
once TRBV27 CASKPGTGYYEQYF
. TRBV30 CAWSVQGGYQPQHF
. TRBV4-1 CASSQPKGLGGNEQFF
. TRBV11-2 CASSLGAGVYEQYF
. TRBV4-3 CASSQDRALSTEAFF
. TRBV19 CVSTMGSGVGANVLTF
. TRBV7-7 CASSLDSGQGYTF
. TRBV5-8 CASSFRAVTDTQYF
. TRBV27 CASSPPGADLYGYTF
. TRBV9 CASSVTGTSSYNEQFF
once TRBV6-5 CASGREDFGYTF
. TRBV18 CASSPRDSQETQYF
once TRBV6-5 CASRGGANEKLFF
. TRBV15 CATSRDWDREAFF
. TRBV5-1 CASSTSGGYNEQFF
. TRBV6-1 CASSEALWEGSNQPQHF
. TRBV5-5 CASRTQGVNSPLHF
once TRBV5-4 CASSLVGGSSGNTIYF
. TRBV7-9 CASSPRENYGYTF
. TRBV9 CASSVGLAGGRYNEQFF
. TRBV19 CASTPSGGLTLGQYF
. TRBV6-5 CASSRGVGYTF
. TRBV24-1 CATSQAGDYGEQYF
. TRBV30 CARTGGHYGYTF
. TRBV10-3 CAISESKAEAFF
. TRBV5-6 CASSSQRSSYEQYF
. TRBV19 CASTIQQANYGYTF
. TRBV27 CASSSGQYTGELFF
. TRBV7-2 CASSFPSGAYNEQFF
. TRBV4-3 CASSQDSRSYEQYF
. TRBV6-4 CASRPNRAYNEQFF
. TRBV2 CASSDPMGGYTF
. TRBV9 CASSPHPGSSGNTIYF
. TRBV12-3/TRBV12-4 CASSFPGGSGYTF